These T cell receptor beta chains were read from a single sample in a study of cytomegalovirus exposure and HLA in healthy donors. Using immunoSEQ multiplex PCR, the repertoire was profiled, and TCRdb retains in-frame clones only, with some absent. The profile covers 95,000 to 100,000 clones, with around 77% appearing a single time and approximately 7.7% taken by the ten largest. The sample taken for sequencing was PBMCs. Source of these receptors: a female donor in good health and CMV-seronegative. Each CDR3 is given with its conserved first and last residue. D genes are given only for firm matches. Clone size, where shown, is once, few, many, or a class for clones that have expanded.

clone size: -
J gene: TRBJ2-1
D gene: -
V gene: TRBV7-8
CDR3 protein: CASSPWTSNEQFF
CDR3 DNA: TGTGCCAGCAGCCCCTGGACTTCCAATGAGCAGTTCTTC

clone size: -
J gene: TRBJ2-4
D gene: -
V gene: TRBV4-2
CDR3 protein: CASSQESTAKNIQYF
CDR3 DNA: TGTGCCAGCAGCCAAGAGAGCACTGCCAAAAACATTCAGTACTTC

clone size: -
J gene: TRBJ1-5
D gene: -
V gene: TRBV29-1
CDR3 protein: CSVGRDNQPQHF
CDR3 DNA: TGCAGCGTTGGCAGGGATAATCAGCCCCAGCATTTT

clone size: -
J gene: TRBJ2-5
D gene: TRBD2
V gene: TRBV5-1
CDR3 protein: CASSPPGLGRETQYF
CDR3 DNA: TGCGCCAGCAGCCCACCGGGACTAGGGAGGGAGACCCAGTACTTC

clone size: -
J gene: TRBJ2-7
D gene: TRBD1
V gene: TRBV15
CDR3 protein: CATSRDPGQPYEQYF
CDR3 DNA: TGTGCCACCAGCAGAGATCCGGGACAGCCCTACGAGCAGTACTTC

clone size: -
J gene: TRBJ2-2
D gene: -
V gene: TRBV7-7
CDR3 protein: CASSLTRESLELFF
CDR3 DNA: TGTGCTAGCAGCTTAACCCGGGAGTCTCTGGAGCTGTTTTTT

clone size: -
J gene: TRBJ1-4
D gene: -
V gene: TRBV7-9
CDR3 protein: CASSLASEGVREKLFF
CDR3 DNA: TGTGCCAGCAGCTTAGCGTCGGAAGGGGTCCGCGAAAAACTGTTTTTT

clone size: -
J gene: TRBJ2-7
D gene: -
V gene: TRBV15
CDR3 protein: CATSRDYRMGLQGYEQYF
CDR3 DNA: TGTGCCACCAGCAGAGATTACCGTATGGGGTTGCAGGGTTACGAGCAGTACTTC

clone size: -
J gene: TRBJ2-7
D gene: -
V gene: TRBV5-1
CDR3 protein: CASSLAGEQYF
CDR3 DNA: TGCGCCAGCAGCTTGGCGGGCGAGCAGTACTTC

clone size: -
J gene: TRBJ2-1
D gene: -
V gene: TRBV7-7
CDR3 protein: CASSREQGYEQFF
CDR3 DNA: TGTGCTAGCAGCCGGGAACAGGGCTATGAGCAGTTCTTC

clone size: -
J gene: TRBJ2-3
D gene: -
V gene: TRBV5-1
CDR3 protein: CASSFATGWTPSTDTQYF
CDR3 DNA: TGCGCCAGCAGCTTTGCTACAGGGTGGACTCCTAGCACAGATACGCAGTATTTT

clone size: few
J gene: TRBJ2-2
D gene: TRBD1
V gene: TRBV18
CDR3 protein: CASSPQNRGRTGELFF
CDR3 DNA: TGTGCCAGCTCACCACAGAACAGGGGGCGCACCGGGGAGCTGTTTTTT

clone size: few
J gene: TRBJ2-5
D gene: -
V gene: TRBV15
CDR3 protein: CATSRDRWARETQYF
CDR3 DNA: TGTGCCACCAGCAGAGATAGGTGGGCCCGGGAGACCCAGTACTTC

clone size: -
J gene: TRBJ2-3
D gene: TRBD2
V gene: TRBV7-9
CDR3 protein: CASSQSLAEIADTQYF
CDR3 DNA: TGTGCCAGCAGCCAATCTCTAGCGGAGATCGCAGATACGCAGTATTTT

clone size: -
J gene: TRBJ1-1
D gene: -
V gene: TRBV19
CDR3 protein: CASTELTGKPFGTEAFF
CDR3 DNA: TGTGCCAGTACCGAGCTCACAGGGAAACCGTTCGGTACTGAAGCTTTCTTT

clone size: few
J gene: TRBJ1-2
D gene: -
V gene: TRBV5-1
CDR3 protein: CASSLGQNYGYTF
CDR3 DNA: TGCGCCAGCAGCTTGGGCCAGAACTATGGCTACACCTTC

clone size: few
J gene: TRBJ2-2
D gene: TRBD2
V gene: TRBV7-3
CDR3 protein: CASSFSGRAGELFF
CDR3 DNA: TGTGCCAGCAGCTTTAGCGGGAGGGCCGGGGAGCTGTTTTTT

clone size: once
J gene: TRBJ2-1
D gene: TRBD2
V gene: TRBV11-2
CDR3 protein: CANSLGLAGVADNEQFF
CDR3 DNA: TGTGCCAACAGCTTAGGACTAGCGGGAGTGGCGGACAATGAGCAGTTCTTC

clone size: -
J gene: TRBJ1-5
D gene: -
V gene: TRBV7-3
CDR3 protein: CASSFGFQPQHF
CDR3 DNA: TGTGCCAGCAGCTTCGGGTTTCAGCCCCAGCATTTT

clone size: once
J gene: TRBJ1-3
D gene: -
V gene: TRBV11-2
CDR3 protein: CASSSLREGSNTIYF
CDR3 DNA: TGTGCCAGCAGCTCCCTCAGGGAGGGATCAAACACCATATATTTT

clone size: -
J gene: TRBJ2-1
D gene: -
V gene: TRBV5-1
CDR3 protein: CASSGTGSKNDEQFF
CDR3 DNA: TGCGCCAGCAGCGGCACGGGTTCTAAAAACGATGAGCAGTTCTTC

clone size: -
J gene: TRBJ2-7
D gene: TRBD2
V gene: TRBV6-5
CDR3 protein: CASRPGLAGSYEQYF
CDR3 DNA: TGTGCCAGCAGACCCGGACTAGCGGGGTCCTACGAGCAATACTTC

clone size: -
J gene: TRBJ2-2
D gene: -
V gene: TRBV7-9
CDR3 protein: CSSSFSGVAGELFF
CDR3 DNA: TGTTCCAGCAGCTTTTCAGGGGTGGCCGGGGAGCTGTTTTTT

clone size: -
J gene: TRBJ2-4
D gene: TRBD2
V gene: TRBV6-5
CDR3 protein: CASSQIAGGKNIQYF
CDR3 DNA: TGTGCCAGCAGTCAGATAGCGGGAGGTAAAAACATTCAGTACTTC

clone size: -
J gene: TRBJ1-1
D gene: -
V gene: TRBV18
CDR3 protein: CASSGANTEAFF
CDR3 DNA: TGTGCCAGCTCCGGTGCTAACACTGAAGCTTTCTTT

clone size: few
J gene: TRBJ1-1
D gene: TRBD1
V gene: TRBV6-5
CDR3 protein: CASRPGQGLAEAFF
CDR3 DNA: TGTGCCAGCAGACCGGGACAGGGGCTGGCTGAAGCTTTCTTT